Below, 6 T cell receptor beta chains from the same sample are listed, as sequenced in a study of shared clonotypes between healthy human individuals. Data came from immunoSEQ multiplex PCR; TCRdb stores just in-frame clones and leaves some out. Here the sample spans 2,100,000 or so clones, under 97% being singletons. The specimen was naive CD4+ T cells sorted from blood. Stated subset: CD45RA+ positively selected. The receptors were gathered from a man younger than 30 in good health.

The chain recombines TRBV25-1 with TRBJ2-7, with D maybe TRBD1 (5 bases). Germline loops: CDR1 MGHDK, CDR2 SYGVNS. The V gene lost 2 bases and the J gene lost 3 bases, with 11 bases spanning the gap. The CDR3 is 14 amino acids. The CDR3 DNA reads as TGTGCCAGCAGTGAAAGGGGCTCACACTACGAGCAGTACTTC. Translation: CASSERGSHYEQYF.

The count of this clone is one. CDR3 loop: CASSELGLAIQETQYF. CDR3 DNA: TGTGCCAGCAGTGAATTAGGCCTAGCGATCCAAGAGACCCAGTACTTC. The chain has TRBV6-1 and TRBJ2-5; tentatively, D is TRBD2 (6 bases). In germline, CDR1 is MNHNS, CDR2 SASEGT. The CDR3 contains 16 residues. Trimming stripped 2 bases from V and 1 base from J, with 14 bases between.

The V call is TRBV5-1, the J call TRBJ2-7; TRBD1 is a possible D gene (6 bases). The V and J ends lost 0 bases and 4 bases respectively, with 11 bases between them. CDR1 SGHRS and CDR2 YFSETQ come from the germline V gene. CDR3 length equals 14 residues. CDR3 loop: CASSLGTVIYEQYF. In DNA form, the CDR3 reads TGCGCCAGCAGCTTGGGGACAGTAATATACGAGCAGTACTTC.

This chain connects TRBV25-1 to TRBJ1-1, with no clear D. The germline gives CDR1 MGHDK, CDR2 SYGVNS. V lost 3 bases and J 4 bases, leaving 15 bases between the germline ends. CDR3 length: 15 amino acids. The CDR3 DNA is TGTGCCAGCAGTGATACCTCCCTGGGCGGCACTGAAGCTTTCTTT. It codes for CASSDTSLGGTEAFF.

This clone has only one observation. V is TRBV5-1 and J is TRBJ2-1; 9 bases align to TRBD2. This CDR3 contains 16 residues. Trimming took 2 bases from V and 2 from J; bases not matched to a gene: 5. From germline, CDR1 is SGHRS and CDR2 YFSETQ. DNA of the CDR3: TGCGCCAGCAGCTTAGATAGCGGGGGAGCCTACAATGAGCAGTTCTTC. This encodes CASSLDSGGAYNEQFF.

The V call is TRBV5-1, the J call TRBJ2-3; 9 bases match TRBD2. V dropped 0 bases and J dropped 10; count of bases not matched to a gene: 3. The germline V gene has CDR1 SGHRS and CDR2 YFSETQ. The CDR3 runs 13 residues. The CDR3 DNA reads TGCGCCAGCAGCTTGGGGGGACTAGCTGCGCAGTATTTT. Protein product: CASSLGGLAAQYF.